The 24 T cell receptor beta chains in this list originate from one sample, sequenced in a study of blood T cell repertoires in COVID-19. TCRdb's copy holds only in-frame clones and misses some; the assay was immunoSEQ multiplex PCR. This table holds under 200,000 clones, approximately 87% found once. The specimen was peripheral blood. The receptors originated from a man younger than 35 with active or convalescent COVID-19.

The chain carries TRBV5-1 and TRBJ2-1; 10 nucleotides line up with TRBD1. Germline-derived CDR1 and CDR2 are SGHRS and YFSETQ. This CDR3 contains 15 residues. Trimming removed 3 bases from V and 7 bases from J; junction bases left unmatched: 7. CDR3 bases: TGCGCCAGCAGCTCGAGGACAGGGGGGACGAATGAGCAGTTCTTC. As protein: CASSSRTGGTNEQFF.

CDR3 DNA sequence: TGTGCCAGCTCACCACGGAGCAGGGGCCCCGGTGGTGGGGAGCTGTTTTTT. This codes for CASSPRSRGPGGGELFF. The rearrangement links TRBV18 to TRBJ2-2; the D gene is possibly TRBD1 (6 bases). Per germline, CDR1 KGHSH and CDR2 LQKENI. The CDR3 is made up of 17 amino acids. Trimming took 1 base from V and 8 from J, leaving 20 bases between them. Complete variable domain (other parts from reference TRBV18 and TRBJ2-2): NAGVMQNPRHLVRRRGQEARLRCSPMKGHSHVYWYRQLPEEGLKFMVYLQKENIIDESGMPKERFSAEFPKEGPSILRIQQVVRGDSAAYFCASSPRSRGPGGGELFFGEGSRLTVL.

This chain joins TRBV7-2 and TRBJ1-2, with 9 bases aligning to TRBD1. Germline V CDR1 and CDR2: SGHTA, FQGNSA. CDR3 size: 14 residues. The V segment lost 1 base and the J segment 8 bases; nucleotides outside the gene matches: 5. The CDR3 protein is CASSLVMTGGGYTF. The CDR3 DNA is TGTGCCAGCAGCTTAGTCATGACAGGGGGAGGCTACACCTTC.

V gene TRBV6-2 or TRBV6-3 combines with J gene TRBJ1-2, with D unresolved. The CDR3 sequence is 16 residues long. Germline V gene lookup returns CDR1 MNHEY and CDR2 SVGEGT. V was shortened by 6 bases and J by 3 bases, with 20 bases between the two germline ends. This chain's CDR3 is CASSPFHTMVDYGYTF. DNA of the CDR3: TGTGCCAGCAGCCCTTTTCATACAATGGTGGACTATGGCTACACCTTC.

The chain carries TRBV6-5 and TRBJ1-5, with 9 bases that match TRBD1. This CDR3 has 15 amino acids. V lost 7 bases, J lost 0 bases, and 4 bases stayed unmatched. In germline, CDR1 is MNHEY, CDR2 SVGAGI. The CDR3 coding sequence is TGTGCCAGCAAAACAGGGGGCTATAGCAATCAGCCCCAGCATTTT. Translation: CASKTGGYSNQPQHF.

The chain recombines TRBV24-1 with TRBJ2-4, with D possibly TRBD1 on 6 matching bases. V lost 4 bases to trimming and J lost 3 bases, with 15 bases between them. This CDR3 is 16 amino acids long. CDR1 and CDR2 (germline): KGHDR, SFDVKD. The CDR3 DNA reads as TGTGCCACCAGTGACTCAACGGACAGCTTCAAAAACATTCAGTACTTC. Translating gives CATSDSTDSFKNIQYF.

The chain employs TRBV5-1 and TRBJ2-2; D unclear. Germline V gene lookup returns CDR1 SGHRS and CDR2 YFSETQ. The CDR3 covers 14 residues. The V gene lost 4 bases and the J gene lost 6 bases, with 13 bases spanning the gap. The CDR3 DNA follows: TGCGCCAGCAGCCCCCCCAAATGGCCCGGGGAGCTGTTTTTT. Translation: CASSPPKWPGELFF. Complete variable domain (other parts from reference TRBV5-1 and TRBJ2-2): KAGVTQTPRYLIKTRGQQVTLSCSPISGHRSVSWYQQTPGQGLQFLFEYFSETQRNKGNFPGRFSGRQFSNSRSEMNVSTLELGDSALYLCASSPPKWPGELFFGEGSRLTVL.

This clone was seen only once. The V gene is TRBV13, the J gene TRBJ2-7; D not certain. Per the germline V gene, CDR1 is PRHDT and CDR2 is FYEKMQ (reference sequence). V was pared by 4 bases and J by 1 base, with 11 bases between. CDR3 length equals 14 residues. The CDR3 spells CASSSEKTSYEQYV. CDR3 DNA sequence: TGTGCCAGCAGCTCCGAAAAAACTTCCTACGAGCAGTACGTC.

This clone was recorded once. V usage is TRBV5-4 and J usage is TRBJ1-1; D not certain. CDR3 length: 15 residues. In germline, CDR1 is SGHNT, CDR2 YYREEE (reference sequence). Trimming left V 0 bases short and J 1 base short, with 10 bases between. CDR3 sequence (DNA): TGTGCCAGCAGCTTGGCCACGGCGGGGAACACTGAAGCTTTCTTT. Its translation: CASSLATAGNTEAFF.

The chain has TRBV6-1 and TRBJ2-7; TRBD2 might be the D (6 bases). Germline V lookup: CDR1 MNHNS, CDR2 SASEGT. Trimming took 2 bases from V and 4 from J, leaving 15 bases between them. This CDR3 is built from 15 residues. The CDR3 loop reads CASSEPGDRGYEQYV. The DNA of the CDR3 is TGTGCCAGCAGTGAACCGGGGGACCGAGGGTACGAGCAGTACGTC.

The CDR3: CSATRGGSEQYV. The CDR3 DNA follows: TGCAGCGCAACACGTGGGGGGTCCGAGCAGTACGTC. The J gene is TRBJ2-7, the V gene TRBV29-1; D is perhaps TRBD2 (6 bases). The V end lost 7 bases, the J end lost 6 bases, and 16 bases lay between the germline ends. The germline gives CDR1 SQVTM, CDR2 ANQGSEA. There are 12 residues in the CDR3.

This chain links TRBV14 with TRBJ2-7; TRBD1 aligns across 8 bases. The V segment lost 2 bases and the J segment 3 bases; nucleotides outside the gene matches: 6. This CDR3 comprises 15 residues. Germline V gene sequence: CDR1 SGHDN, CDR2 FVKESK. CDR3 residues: CASSQRQGQVYEQYF. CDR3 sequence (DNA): TGTGCCAGCAGCCAACGACAGGGGCAAGTCTACGAGCAGTACTTC.

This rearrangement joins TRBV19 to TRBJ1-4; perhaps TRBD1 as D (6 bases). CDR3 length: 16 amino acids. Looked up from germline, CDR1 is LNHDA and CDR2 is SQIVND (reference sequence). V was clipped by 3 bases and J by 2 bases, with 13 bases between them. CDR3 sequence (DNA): TGTGCCAGTAGTATCTCAGGGGCGCTTACTAATGAAAAACTGTTTTTT. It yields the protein CASSISGALTNEKLFF.

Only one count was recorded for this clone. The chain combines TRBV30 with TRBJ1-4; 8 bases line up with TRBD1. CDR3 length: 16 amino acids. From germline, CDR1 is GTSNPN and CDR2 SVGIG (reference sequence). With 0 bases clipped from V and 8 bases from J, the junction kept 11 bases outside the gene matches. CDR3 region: CAWSVFIDRGAEKLFF. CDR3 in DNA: TGTGCCTGGAGTGTCTTTATAGACAGGGGCGCCGAAAAACTGTTTTTT.

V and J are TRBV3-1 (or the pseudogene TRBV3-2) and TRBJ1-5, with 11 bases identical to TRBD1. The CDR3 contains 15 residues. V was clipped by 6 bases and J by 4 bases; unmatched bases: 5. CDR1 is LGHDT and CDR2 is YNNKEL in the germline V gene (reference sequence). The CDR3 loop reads CASSRTGGHNQPQHF. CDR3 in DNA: TGTGCCAGCAGTCGGACAGGGGGCCATAATCAGCCCCAGCATTTT.

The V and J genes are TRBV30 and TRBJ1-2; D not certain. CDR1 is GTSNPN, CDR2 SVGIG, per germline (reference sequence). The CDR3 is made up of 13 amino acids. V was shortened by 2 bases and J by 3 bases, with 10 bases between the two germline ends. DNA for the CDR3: TGTGCCTGGAGTCCCTCCGGGGACTATGGCTACACCTTC. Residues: CAWSPSGDYGYTF.

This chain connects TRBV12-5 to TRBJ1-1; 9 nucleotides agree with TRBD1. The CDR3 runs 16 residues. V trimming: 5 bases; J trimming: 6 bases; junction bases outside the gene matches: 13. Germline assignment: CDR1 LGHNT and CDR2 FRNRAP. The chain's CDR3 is CASGRSSGTGFPEAFF. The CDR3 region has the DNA TGTGCTAGTGGTCGCTCGAGTGGGACAGGGTTTCCTGAAGCTTTCTTT.

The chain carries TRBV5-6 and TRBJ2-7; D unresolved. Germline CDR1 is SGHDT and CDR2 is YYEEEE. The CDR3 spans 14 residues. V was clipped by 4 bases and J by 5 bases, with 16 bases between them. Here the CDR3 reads CASSPQFQPNEQYV. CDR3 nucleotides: TGTGCCAGCAGCCCACAGTTTCAGCCGAACGAGCAGTACGTC.

CDR3 in amino acids: CASSRQGDEKLFF. CDR3 in DNA: TGTGCCAGTAGTCGACAGGGAGATGAAAAACTGTTTTTT. The chain joins TRBV19 to TRBJ1-4; 7 nucleotides align to TRBD1. V lost 5 bases to trimming and J lost 6 bases; unmatched junction nucleotides: 3. This CDR3 region has 13 residues. Germline loops: CDR1 LNHDA, CDR2 SQIVND (reference sequence).

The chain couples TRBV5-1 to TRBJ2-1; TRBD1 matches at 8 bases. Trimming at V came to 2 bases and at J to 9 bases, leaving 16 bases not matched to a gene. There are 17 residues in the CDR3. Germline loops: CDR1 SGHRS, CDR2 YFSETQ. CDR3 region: CASSFPPGTGLRGEQFF. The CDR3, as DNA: TGCGCCAGCAGCTTCCCTCCGGGGACAGGCTTGAGGGGTGAGCAGTTCTTC.

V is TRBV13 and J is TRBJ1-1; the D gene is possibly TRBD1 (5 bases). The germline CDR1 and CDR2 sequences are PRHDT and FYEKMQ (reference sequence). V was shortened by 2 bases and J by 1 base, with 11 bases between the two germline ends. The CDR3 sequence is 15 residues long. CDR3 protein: CASSLRARANTEAFF. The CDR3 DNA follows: TGTGCCAGCAGCTTAAGGGCCAGGGCGAACACTGAAGCTTTCTTT.

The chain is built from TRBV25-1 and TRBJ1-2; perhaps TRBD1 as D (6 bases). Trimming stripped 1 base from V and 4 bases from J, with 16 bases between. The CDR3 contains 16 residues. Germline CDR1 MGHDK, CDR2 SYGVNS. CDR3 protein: CASSEWGPEAGYGYTF. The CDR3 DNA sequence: TGTGCCAGCAGTGAATGGGGGCCCGAGGCTGGCTATGGCTACACCTTC.

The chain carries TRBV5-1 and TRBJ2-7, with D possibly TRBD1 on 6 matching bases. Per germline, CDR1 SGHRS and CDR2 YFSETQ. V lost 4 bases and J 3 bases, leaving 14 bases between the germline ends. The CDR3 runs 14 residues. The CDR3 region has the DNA TGCGCCAGCAGCCCGGACAGCAAGATCTACGAGCAGTACTTC. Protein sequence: CASSPDSKIYEQYF.

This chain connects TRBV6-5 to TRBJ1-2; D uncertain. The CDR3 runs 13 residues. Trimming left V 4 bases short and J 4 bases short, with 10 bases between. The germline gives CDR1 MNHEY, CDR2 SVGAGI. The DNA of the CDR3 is TGTGCCAGCAGTTTGGCGGGTTCCTATGGCTACACCTTC. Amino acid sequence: CASSLAGSYGYTF.